This paragraph covers one T cell receptor (beta chain) sequence. The sample comes from a study of OX40 agonist ivuxolimab in advanced cancers. Overall study: Patients got intravenous ivuxolimab at 0.01 to 10 mg/kg every 2 weeks.

Generated by immunoSEQ multiplex PCR, the TCRdb table keeps only in-frame clones and is missing some. The data contain 75,000 to 100,000 clones, less than 85% of them seen just once; the ten biggest clones take up 5.8%. The CDR3 runs 15 residues. J was trimmed by 10 bases and V by 5 bases; bases with no gene match: 10. CDR1 LNHDA and CDR2 SQIVND come from the germline V gene (reference sequence). The input for sequencing was CD4+ or CD8+ T cells sorted from blood, taken in a trial of the OX40 agonist ivuxolimab. The origin of this receptor is an adult with an advanced solid tumor such as melanoma, head and neck, liver or kidney cancer. The chain combines TRBV19 with TRBJ1-4, with TRBD1 matching over 10 bases. CDR3 sequence: CASSAGQGEFRKLFF. The DNA for the CDR3 is TGTGCCAGTAGTGCCGGACAGGGGGAGTTCCGAAAACTGTTTTTT.